A few counts support the clone carrying this T cell receptor beta chain. Its cognate antigen is unknown. The germline CDR1 and CDR2 sequences are LGHDT and YNNKEL (reference sequence). The CDR3 has 15 amino acids. The entry originates in a study of blood T cells in healthy people across ages. It was with a sample-barcoded 5' primer and a J-beta primer mix that a second PCR of roughly 7 to 12 cycles was run. Via MiXCR, TCRdb re-called the 5' RACE reads, giving one row per CDR3 protein. In the table there are about 2 million distinct CDR3 sequences, 40% to 55% of which are singletons. Study results and caveats: The long-lived group displayed more naive CD4+ cells, plus higher diversity, than the aged donors did. The unsorted PBMCs prevented any conclusive comparison of naive versus antigen-experienced cells.

The receptor was derived from a woman in her 40s in good health. J is TRBJ2-4 and V is TRBV3-1; 8 nucleotides line up with TRBD1. The tail of the sequence fits TRBJ2-7 better, so the J call may be wrong. The specimen was blood. The CDR3 DNA is TGTGCCAGCAGCCCTCGGACAGGGAGTCTTTACGAGCAGTACTTC. It is translated as CASSPRTGSLYEQYF.